A single sample gave rise to the 22 T cell receptor beta chains below, sequenced in a study of HIV-infected patients and healthy controls. The repertoire came from unfractionated whole blood and reflected all unsorted peripheral T cells. Reverse transcription used around 500 ng RNA and constant-region primers for alpha and beta. Each of the alpha and beta chains got its own library through chain-specific third strand synthesis with indices. MiXCR, run by TCRdb on the 5' RACE reads, gives a single entry per CDR3 protein. Among 10,000 or so distinct CDR3 sequences listed, around 4.9% were seen once. The sample consisted of blood, taken before antiretroviral therapy. These receptors came from an adult with HIV infection.

This clonotype was observed at least ten times. CDR3 sequence (DNA): TGTGCCAGCACCAACATCTTCGTGCGGGAGGAAAGCACAGATACGCAGTATTTT. Its protein is CASTNIFVREESTDTQYF. The chain is built from TRBV6-2 or TRBV6-3 and TRBJ2-3, with TRBD2 matching 8 bases. CDR1 and CDR2 from the germline V gene are MNHEY and SVGEGT. V trimming: 7 bases; J trimming: 0 bases; junction bases outside the gene matches: 15. This CDR3 region has 18 residues.

This clonotype was seen at least ten times. This chain connects TRBV28 to TRBJ1-1; 9 bases align to TRBD1. CDR1 MDHEN and CDR2 SYDVKM come from the germline V gene. V dropped 4 bases and J dropped 11; count of bases not matched to a gene: 11. The CDR3 covers 14 residues. CDR3 in amino acids: CASSSQGARLRAFF. The CDR3 DNA is TGTGCCAGCAGTTCACAGGGGGCGAGATTAAGGGCTTTCTTT.

Comment on this clonotype: Since a much larger clone is just one base distant, this may be a read error. The chain is built from TRBV5-4 and TRBJ2-7; weak D call: TRBD2 (6 bases). The CDR3 contains 15 residues. The V gene lost 2 bases and the J gene lost 5 bases, with 17 bases spanning the gap. CDR1 and CDR2 (germline): SGHNT, YYREEE (reference sequence). CDR3 bases: TGTGCCAGCAGCTTCCAACCCCGGGGGATGGACGAGCAGTACTTC. It specifies CASSFQPRGMDEQYF.

This clonotype was picked up many times. The chain combines TRBV27 with TRBJ1-5, with TRBD1 identical over 7 bases. V shed 6 bases, J shed 5 bases, and the junction held 7 bases outside the gene matches. Looked up from germline, CDR1 is MNHEY and CDR2 is SMNVEV (reference sequence). The CDR3 contains 14 residues. Here the CDR3 reads CASRPAGGHQPQHF. CDR3 nucleotides: TGTGCCAGCAGACCTGCAGGGGGGCATCAGCCCCAGCATTTT.

This clonotype was seen repeatedly, ten times or more. The rearrangement joins TRBV5-6 to TRBJ2-1; 8 positions agree with TRBD2. Germline values: CDR1 SGHDT, CDR2 YYEEEE. V was pared by 4 bases and J by 4 bases, with 7 bases of the junction left unmatched. The length of the CDR3 is 15 residues. CDR3 coding DNA: TGTGCCAGCAGCCTTAGCGGGACCGCTTACAATGAGCAGTTCTTC. The encoded protein is CASSLSGTAYNEQFF.

This clonotype is categorized as medium-sized (0.01 to 0.1%). The J gene is TRBJ2-1, the V gene TRBV20-1; D not certain. V dropped 5 bases and J dropped 4 bases, with 15 bases sitting between them. The germline V gene encodes CDR1 DFQATT and CDR2 SNEGSKA (reference sequence). CDR3 length: 14 residues. CDR3 bases: TGCAGTGCTCCAGGTGAAGAATCTTACAATGAGCAGTTCTTC. It encodes CSAPGEESYNEQFF.

This clonotype is labeled medium-sized (0.01 to 0.1%). The CDR3 DNA reads TGCAGCGACGACAGTAGCACAGATACGCAGTATTTT. Translating gives CSDDSSTDTQYF. V is TRBV29-1 and J is TRBJ2-3, with a tentative D call TRBD1 (5 bases). Trimming removed 7 bases from V and 0 bases from J, with 8 bases in between. The CDR3 totals 12 residues. Germline values: CDR1 SQVTM, CDR2 ANQGSEA.

This clonotype was detected many times. The chain uses TRBV29-1 and TRBJ1-2; D unresolved. V was pared by 4 bases and J by 8 bases, with 14 bases between. The CDR3 is 12 amino acids. The germline V gene encodes CDR1 SQVTM and CDR2 ANQGSEA. CDR3 loop: CSVVGVFGGYTF. The CDR3 DNA reads TGCAGCGTTGTGGGTGTCTTCGGGGGCTACACCTTC.

Ten or more counts support this clonotype. J is TRBJ2-4 and V is TRBV28; D may match TRBD1 or TRBD2 (5 bases each). CDR3 length equals 17 residues. Trimming stripped 5 bases from V and 0 bases from J, with 17 bases between. Germline V gives CDR1 MDHEN, CDR2 SYDVKM. CDR3 coding DNA: TGTGCCAGCAGTCCCCGACCGGGACCAGTAGCCAAAAACATTCAGTACTTC. Residues: CASSPRPGPVAKNIQYF.

Ten or more counts support this clonotype. The chain recombines TRBV7-8 with TRBJ2-3; 7 bases fit TRBD1. The CDR3 has 15 residues. Per germline, CDR1 SGHVS and CDR2 FQNEAQ. Trimming at V came to 1 base and at J to 2 bases, leaving 3 bases not matched to a gene. CDR3 in DNA: TGTGCCAGCAGCTTAGTCACAGGGGACACAGATACGCAGTATTTT. Translation: CASSLVTGDTDTQYF. Filled out from reference TRBV7-8 and TRBJ2-3, the complete variable domain reads GAGVSQSPRYKVAKRGQDVALRCDPISGHVSLFWYQQALGQGPEFLTYFQNEAQLDKSGLPSDRFFAERPEGSVSTLKIQRTQQEDSAVYLCASSLVTGDTDTQYFGPGTRLTVL.

This clonotype was observed at least ten times. This chain links TRBV7-6 with TRBJ2-5; 7 bases align to TRBD1. This CDR3 region has 14 residues. V trimming: 4 bases; J trimming: 2 bases; junction bases outside the gene matches: 4. The germline V gene has CDR1 SGHVS and CDR2 FNYEAQ. Here the CDR3 reads CASSSWTGQETQYF. The CDR3, as DNA: TGTGCCAGCAGCTCATGGACAGGTCAAGAGACCCAGTACTTC.

This clonotype was detected only a few times. The chain uses TRBV27 and TRBJ1-5; D is undetermined. The V gene's germline CDR1 is MNHEY and CDR2 SMNVEV (reference sequence). The germline V and J ends were trimmed by 5 bases and 4 bases, with 9 bases remaining between them. This CDR3 is built from 13 residues. The CDR3 loop is CASSALWNQPQHF. In DNA form, the CDR3 reads TGTGCCAGCAGTGCTTTGTGGAATCAGCCCCAGCATTTT.

This clonotype has at least ten counts. In DNA form, the CDR3 reads TGTGCTAGTGGTTTGTCGAGACTAGCGGGAGATTACAATGAGCAGTTCTTC. Translation gives CASGLSRLAGDYNEQFF. This sequence joins TRBV12-5 and TRBJ2-1, with 12 nucleotides matching TRBD2. The CDR3 is 17 residues long. The germline gives CDR1 LGHNT, CDR2 FRNRAP. With V trimmed by 2 bases and J by 4 bases, 6 bases remained unmatched.

By share of the sample, this clonotype is medium-sized. The chain carries TRBV5-1 and TRBJ1-6; 8 bases align to TRBD1. CDR3 size: 15 residues. Germline CDR1 reads SGHRS; CDR2 reads YFSETQ. V trimming: 2 bases; J trimming: 8 bases; junction bases outside the gene matches: 6. The CDR3 sequence: CASSLWTGSDSPLHF. CDR3 sequence (DNA): TGCGCCAGCAGCTTATGGACAGGGTCTGATTCACCCCTCCACTTT.

DNA of the CDR3: TGTGCCAGCAGTCCAACTAGTCTCGGGGAGCTGTTTTTT. As protein: CASSPTSLGELFF. The V gene is TRBV25-1, the J gene TRBJ2-2; a weak D match, TRBD2 (5 bases). With 5 bases removed from V and 7 bases from J, the gap between germline ends came to 11 bases. The CDR3 has 13 residues. Per germline, CDR1 MGHDK and CDR2 SYGVNS.

By proportion, this clonotype is medium-sized. The chain links TRBV29-1 to TRBJ1-2, with a possible D match to TRBD1 (5 bases). Per germline, CDR1 SQVTM and CDR2 ANQGSEA. V lost 1 base, J lost 5 bases, and 20 bases lay in between. The CDR3 is 16 residues long. CDR3 in DNA: TGCAGCGTTGAAGGGGGCGAAGGGATCCCAATGTATGGCTACACCTTC. Its protein product is CSVEGGEGIPMYGYTF.

This clonotype has at least ten counts. The chain carries TRBV20-1 and TRBJ2-1; weak D call: TRBD2 (6 bases). The germline V gene has CDR1 DFQATT and CDR2 SNEGSKA (reference sequence). The CDR3 contains 16 residues. The ends were cut back, 1 base at V and 1 base at J, with 14 bases in the middle. DNA for the CDR3: TGCAGTGCTAGAGCCCCGGGACTCCTTTCCTACAATGAGCAGTTCTTC. This translates into CSARAPGLLSYNEQFF.

This clonotype is deemed medium-sized. The J gene is TRBJ2-1, the V gene TRBV7-9, with 11 bases identical to TRBD2. This CDR3 spans 17 amino acids. The V segment lost 5 bases and the J segment 0 bases; nucleotides outside the gene matches: 6. Germline V gene data show CDR1 as SEHNR and CDR2 as FQNEAQ (reference sequence). As DNA, the CDR3 is TGTGCCAGCAGCCCCACTAGCGGGGGTCCCTCCTACAATGAGCAGTTCTTC. Its protein is CASSPTSGGPSYNEQFF.

This clonotype occurred many times. The chain carries TRBV6-1 and TRBJ2-3, with 8 bases fitting TRBD2. Looked up from germline, CDR1 is MNHNS and CDR2 is SASEGT. V shed 6 bases, J shed 4 bases, and the junction held 12 bases outside the gene matches. This CDR3 has 16 amino acids. CDR3 residues: CASRLNPGLGSDTQYF. CDR3 DNA sequence: TGTGCCAGCAGGCTTAACCCGGGACTAGGGTCAGATACGCAGTATTTT.

This clonotype was recorded many times. The gene calls are TRBV28 and TRBJ1-4; no clear D. Trimming shortened V by 3 bases and J by 0 bases, and 5 bases separated the two germline ends. The germline CDR1 and CDR2 sequences are MDHEN and SYDVKM. CDR3 length: 14 amino acids. The CDR3 sequence is CASSLVSTNEKLFF. The CDR3 bases are TGTGCCAGCAGTTTGGTGTCAACTAATGAAAAACTGTTTTTT.

This clonotype is classed as medium-sized (0.01 to 0.1%). The rearrangement links TRBV27 to TRBJ2-7, with a tentative D call TRBD2 (6 bases). There are 14 residues in the CDR3. Trimming shortened V by 4 bases and J by 2 bases, and 12 bases separated the two germline ends. Germline loops: CDR1 MNHEY, CDR2 SMNVEV (reference sequence). This CDR3 reads CASSSGTRAYEQYF. In nucleotides, the CDR3 is TGTGCCAGCAGTTCTGGGACTCGCGCCTACGAGCAGTACTTC.

The gene calls are TRBV20-1 and TRBJ2-7, with D maybe TRBD2 (5 bases). CDR3 size: 14 residues. Germline values: CDR1 DFQATT, CDR2 SNEGSKA (reference sequence). Trimming stripped 5 bases from V and 0 bases from J, with 14 bases between. The CDR3 protein is CSARASWSSYEQYF. DNA of the CDR3: TGCAGTGCTCGAGCTAGCTGGAGCTCCTACGAGCAGTACTTC.